The TCR beta chain described here comes from a study of shared clonotypes between healthy human individuals. Study in general: Donor ages ranged 18 to 49 years: a couple of women, a few men. The study, taken as a whole, reports: The authors expected sequencing depth to affect clonotype sharing among donors. Represented diversity, genetic and exposure-history alike, was limited by few donors.

DNA from unsorted PBMC was sequenced on ten immunoSEQ deep assay plates. Assay: immunoSEQ multiplex PCR; the TCRdb copy retains only in-frame clones and omits some. The top ten hold about 12% of the sample, which has a few hundred thousand clones, around three quarters seen once. For this clone: Antigen unknown.

The receptor was isolated from a woman aged 35 to 49 in good health. Some clones in this sample may be carry-over from other donors' samples. The material sequenced was PBMCs.

This CDR3 reads CASSLDGNQPQHF. DNA for the CDR3: TGCGCCAGCAGCTTGGATGGCAATCAGCCCCAGCATTTT. This chain links TRBV5-1 with TRBJ1-5; D gene ambiguous. Germline CDR1 is SGHRS and CDR2 is YFSETQ. This CDR3 contains 13 residues. V gave up 0 bases and J gave up 2 bases, with 3 bases separating them.